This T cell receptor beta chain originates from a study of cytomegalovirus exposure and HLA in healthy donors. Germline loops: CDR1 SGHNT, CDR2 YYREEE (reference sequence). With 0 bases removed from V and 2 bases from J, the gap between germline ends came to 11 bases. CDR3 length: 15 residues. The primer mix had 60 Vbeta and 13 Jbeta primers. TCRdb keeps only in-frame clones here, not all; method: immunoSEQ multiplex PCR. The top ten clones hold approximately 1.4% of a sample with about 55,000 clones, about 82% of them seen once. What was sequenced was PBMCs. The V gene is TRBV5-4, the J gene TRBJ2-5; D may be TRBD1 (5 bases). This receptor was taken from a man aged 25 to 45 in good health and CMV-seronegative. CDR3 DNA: TGTGCCAGCAGCTTGGCCCTGGGGCAGCAAGAGACCCAGTACTTC. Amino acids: CASSLALGQQETQYF.